These 11 T cell receptor beta chains were all obtained from the same sample, sequenced in a study of T cell responses to AZD1222 COVID-19 vaccine. TCRdb keeps only in-frame clones here, not all; method: immunoSEQ multiplex PCR. Among some 150,000 clones listed, about 93% were seen once. The source material was peripheral blood, sampled on day 0 of AZD1222 vaccination. These TCRs come from an adult in good health.

The chain uses TRBV18 and TRBJ2-5, with 8 bases identical to TRBD1. V lost 3 bases to trimming and J lost 3 bases; unmatched junction nucleotides: 6. This CDR3 has 15 residues. Germline CDR1 reads KGHSH; CDR2 reads LQKENI. This CDR3 is CASSPLPTGEETQYF. The CDR3, as DNA: TGTGCCAGCTCACCTCTGCCGACAGGGGAAGAGACCCAGTACTTC. The full variable domain, its missing parts supplied by reference TRBV18 and TRBJ2-5, is NAGVMQNPRHLVRRRGQEARLRCSPMKGHSHVYWYRQLPEEGLKFMVYLQKENIIDESGMPKERFSAEFPKEGPSILRIQQVVRGDSAAYFCASSPLPTGEETQYFGPGTRLLVL.

This clone was observed a single time. The chain has TRBV9 and TRBJ1-3; possible D gene TRBD1, 5 bases. Germline V gives CDR1 SGDLS, CDR2 YYNGEE. The ends were cut back, 4 bases at V and 8 bases at J, with 16 bases in the middle. This CDR3 is 14 amino acids long. DNA of the CDR3: TGTGCCAGCAGCCGTACAGGAGGTGAAGACACCATATATTTT. This encodes CASSRTGGEDTIYF.

The rearrangement uses TRBV9 and TRBJ1-1; the D is unclear. CDR1 is SGDLS and CDR2 is YYNGEE in the germline V gene. The V end was cut by 6 bases, the J end by 4 bases, with 13 bases between. The CDR3 has 13 amino acids. CDR3 sequence reads: CASKAEGLTEAFF. The CDR3 DNA is TGTGCCAGCAAAGCGGAAGGGCTCACTGAAGCTTTCTTT.

The rearrangement uses TRBV9 and TRBJ2-5; D gene ambiguous. Germline V gives CDR1 SGDLS, CDR2 YYNGEE. The CDR3 covers 12 residues. The V end lost 0 bases, the J end lost 7 bases, and 7 bases lay between the germline ends. The CDR3 protein is CASSVDLGTQYF. The CDR3 nucleotides are TGTGCCAGCAGCGTAGACCTAGGGACCCAGTACTTC.

The gene calls are TRBV14 and TRBJ1-2; D may be TRBD1 (6 bases). V lost 5 bases to trimming and J lost 14 bases, with 21 bases between them. Germline CDR1 reads SGHDN; CDR2 reads FVKESK. The CDR3 is 13 amino acids. CDR3 nucleotide sequence: TGTGCCAGCAGCTCCCTACCGGACAGTTTATCAACCTTC. Encoded protein: CASSSLPDSLSTF.

The gene calls are TRBV3-1 (or the pseudogene TRBV3-2) and TRBJ2-2; possibly TRBD1 for D (6 bases). Per germline, CDR1 LGHDT and CDR2 YNNKEL (reference sequence). CDR3 length: 17 residues. The V end was cut by 2 bases, the J end by 1 base, with 14 bases between. CDR3 in DNA: TGTGCCAGCAGCCAACTGTGGAACAGGGTGAACACCGGGGAGCTGTTTTTT. Its translation: CASSQLWNRVNTGELFF.

The chain employs TRBV6-5 and TRBJ1-1; no definite D call. The germline V and J ends were trimmed by 6 bases and 8 bases, with 13 bases remaining between them. CDR1 and CDR2 (germline): MNHEY, SVGAGI. This CDR3 is 12 amino acids long. CDR3 nucleotide sequence: TGTGCCAGCAGGGGCTCCCGGGTGGAAGCTTTCTTT. This translates into CASRGSRVEAFF.

The rearrangement links TRBV6-2 or TRBV6-3 to TRBJ2-3, with 9 bases aligning to TRBD2. Trimming cost V 2 bases and J 2 bases; bases outside gene matches: 11. The CDR3 is 18 residues long. CDR1 and CDR2 (germline): MNHEY, SVGEGT. CDR3: CASSYEIRGRGNTDTQYF. CDR3 in DNA: TGTGCCAGCAGTTACGAGATTCGCGGGAGGGGGAACACAGATACGCAGTATTTT.

V usage is TRBV9 and J usage is TRBJ2-6; weak D call: TRBD1 (5 bases). Germline CDR1 reads SGDLS; CDR2 reads YYNGEE. The CDR3 is made up of 14 amino acids. Trimming stripped 1 base from V and 7 bases from J, with 9 bases between. Here the CDR3 DNA reads TGTGCCAGCAGCGTACTAGGGGAAGCCAACGTCCTGACTTTC. It is translated as CASSVLGEANVLTF.

This rearrangement joins TRBV21-1 to TRBJ1-3. TRBV21-1 is designated a pseudogene. The CDR3 spans 15 residues. The CDR3 spells CASSKARTVGNTIYF. DNA of the CDR3: TGTGCCAGCAGCAAAGCTAGGACGGTGGGAAACACCATATATTTT.

V usage is TRBV18 and J usage is TRBJ2-7, with 10 bases matching TRBD2. Unmatched junction bases numbered 16, after V lost 8 bases and J lost 0 bases. This CDR3 has 18 residues. The V gene's germline CDR1 is KGHSH and CDR2 LQKENI. The CDR3 loop is CASPRTSGHIESSYEQYF. The DNA for the CDR3 is TGTGCCAGCCCGAGGACTAGCGGACATATAGAAAGCTCCTACGAGCAGTACTTC.